The following is a T cell receptor beta chain sequence with its context. This sample is part of a study of OX40 agonist ivuxolimab in advanced cancers. Study background: Earlier treatment with anti-PD-1, anti-PD-L1 or anti-CTLA-4 was permitted, and over 35% had received some.

Germline CDR1 and CDR2: SQVTM and ANQGSEA. CDR3 size: 16 residues. V gave up 1 base and J gave up 8 bases; unmatched junction bases: 10. The repertoire was sequenced with immunoSEQ multiplex PCR; TCRdb's copy has only in-frame clones and lacks some. The sample includes approximately 92,000 clones, roughly 80% of them seen just once. This specimen was CD4+ or CD8+ T cells sorted from blood, taken in a trial of the OX40 agonist ivuxolimab. The receptor was isolated from an adult with an advanced solid tumor such as melanoma, head and neck, liver or kidney cancer. V and J are TRBV29-1 and TRBJ2-7, with 14 bases lining up with TRBD2. CDR3 sequence reads: CSVEGAGTSGRVQQYF. The DNA for the CDR3 is TGCAGCGTTGAAGGGGCGGGGACTAGCGGGAGAGTTCAGCAGTACTTC.